In this sample, the clone carrying this TCR beta chain turned up a few times. This sample is part of a study of response to subunit inactivated influenza vaccine. Trimming took 1 base from V and 5 from J, leaving 14 bases between them. In germline, CDR1 is LNHNV, CDR2 YYDKDF (reference sequence). The CDR3 sequence is 16 residues long. In TCRdb, the RT-PCR reads were re-called with MiXCR into one record per CDR3 protein. In the table there are 550,000 to 800,000 distinct CDR3 sequences, 15% to 19% of which are singletons. This receptor was obtained from a man aged 45 to 65 who received an inactivated influenza vaccine. The sequences come from PBMCs from blood, collected 11 to 12 days after vaccination. The gene calls are TRBV15 and TRBJ2-2; possible D gene TRBD2, 6 bases. The CDR3 DNA is TGTGCCACCAGCAGAGTGAGCACGGGGGATACCGGGGAGCTGTTTTTT. Translation gives CATSRVSTGDTGELFF.